Following are 22 T cell receptor beta chains from one sample sequenced in a study of CD8 T cells in ankylosing spondylitis. Using its own MiXCR run on the 5' RACE reads, TCRdb lists one record per CDR3 protein. The sample shows 100,000 to 150,000 distinct CDR3 sequences, over 6.5% of them seen only once. Sequencing input: blood, either unsorted or a sorted T cell fraction (not recorded which). These receptor sequences come from a male donor with ankylosing spondylitis or in good health (not recorded which).

This clonotype was seen ten or more times. The CDR3 loop is CSARRASGFYEQYF. The CDR3 DNA follows: TGCAGTGCTAGAAGGGCTAGCGGTTTCTACGAGCAGTACTTC. This chain connects TRBV20-1 to TRBJ2-7; 7 bases map to TRBD2. CDR1 is DFQATT, CDR2 SNEGSKA, per germline (reference sequence). With 2 bases clipped from V and 3 bases from J, the junction kept 7 bases outside the gene matches. CDR3 length: 14 residues.

This clonotype was recorded many times. V is TRBV29-1 and J is TRBJ2-5; a weak D match, TRBD2 (5 bases). The germline gives CDR1 SQVTM, CDR2 ANQGSEA. The V end was cut by 4 bases, the J end by 0 bases, with 12 bases between. The CDR3 length is 14 residues. As DNA, the CDR3 is TGCAGCGTTGCCCTTAGAGGGTACCAAGAGACCCAGTACTTC. Its protein product is CSVALRGYQETQYF.

This clonotype appeared many times. The J gene is TRBJ2-7, the V gene TRBV7-9; TRBD1 agrees at 8 bases. The CDR3 runs to 14 residues. The V segment lost 3 bases and the J segment 2 bases; nucleotides outside the gene matches: 3. Germline CDR1 is SEHNR and CDR2 is FQNEAQ (reference sequence). CDR3 in amino acids: CASSFRDRPYEQYF. CDR3 sequence (DNA): TGTGCCAGCAGCTTCCGGGACAGGCCCTACGAGCAGTACTTC.

The table lists this clonotype with many counts. V usage is TRBV30 and J usage is TRBJ2-2; D possibly corresponds to TRBD2 (5 bases). Germline lookup yields CDR1 GTSNPN and CDR2 SVGIG (reference sequence). The CDR3 totals 13 residues. The V and J ends lost 3 bases and 2 bases respectively, with 7 bases between them. The CDR3 nucleotides are TGTGCCTGGAGGGACTCAAACACCGGGGAGCTGTTTTTT. Translating gives CAWRDSNTGELFF.

This chain uses TRBV20-1 with TRBJ1-1, with a weak D call TRBD1 (5 bases). CDR1 and CDR2 (germline): DFQATT, SNEGSKA (reference sequence). This CDR3 comprises 15 residues. The germline V and J ends were trimmed by 6 bases and 0 bases, with 17 bases remaining between them. The CDR3 sequence: CSARVWGVMNTEAFF. DNA of the CDR3: TGCAGTGCCAGGGTATGGGGCGTAATGAACACTGAAGCTTTCTTT.

This clonotype was seen many times. The J gene is TRBJ2-2, the V gene TRBV7-9; weak D call: TRBD1 (6 bases). V lost 11 bases to trimming and J lost 0 bases, with 13 bases between them. Germline V gene sequence: CDR1 SEHNR, CDR2 FQNEAQ (reference sequence). This CDR3 spans 14 amino acids. CDR3 sequence (DNA): TGTGCCGGTCATGGGACAACGAACACCGGGGAGCTGTTTTTT. Translating it yields CAGHGTTNTGELFF.

As for this clonotype: This sequence may be a read error, since a much larger clone differs from it by one base. This chain connects TRBV7-9 to TRBJ2-7; D may correspond to TRBD1 or TRBD2 (6 bases each). Trimming stripped 5 bases from V and 0 bases from J, with 20 bases between. CDR3 length equals 17 residues. Germline loops: CDR1 SEHNR, CDR2 FQNEAQ (reference sequence). DNA of the CDR3: TGTGCCAGCAGCCCGAACAACCGACAGGACTACTCCTACGAGCAGTACTTC. Translated, it gives CASSPNNRQDYSYEQYF.

This clonotype was seen many times. The rearrangement joins TRBV5-1 to TRBJ1-1, with D unclear. The V gene lost 0 bases and the J gene lost 5 bases, with 11 bases spanning the gap. The CDR3 covers 14 residues. Looked up from germline, CDR1 is SGHRS and CDR2 is YFSETQ. CDR3 protein: CASSLDRVGTEAFF. Here the CDR3 DNA reads TGCGCCAGCAGCTTGGATCGGGTTGGAACTGAAGCTTTCTTT.

In its sample, this clonotype was seen many times. The chain links TRBV20-1 to TRBJ2-3; TRBD2 agrees at 14 bases. Trimming cost V 6 bases and J 6 bases; bases outside gene matches: 8. Germline V lookup: CDR1 DFQATT, CDR2 SNEGSKA (reference sequence). This CDR3 spans 15 amino acids. CDR3 in DNA: TGCAGTGCCGGACTAGCGGGGGGCCCTCCGGATACGCAGTATTTT. This encodes CSAGLAGGPPDTQYF.

This clonotype was picked up many times. The chain couples TRBV5-6 to TRBJ1-1, with a possible D match to TRBD1 (5 bases). The germline gives CDR1 SGHDT, CDR2 YYEEEE. Trimming left V 3 bases short and J 1 base short, with 10 bases between. There are 14 residues in the CDR3. For the CDR3, the DNA is TGTGCCAGCAGCTGGATAGGGACGAACACTGAAGCTTTCTTT. Its protein is CASSWIGTNTEAFF.

V is TRBV7-3 and J is TRBJ2-3; D possibly uses TRBD1 or TRBD2 (6 bases each). Germline V CDR1 and CDR2: SGHTA, FQGTGA. V lost 3 bases and J 2 bases, leaving 12 bases between the germline ends. This CDR3 contains 15 residues. CDR3 protein: CASSFPGAATDTQYF. The CDR3, as DNA: TGTGCCAGCAGCTTTCCGGGGGCGGCCACAGATACGCAGTATTTT.

This clonotype occurred many times. The V call is TRBV25-1, the J call TRBJ2-7; D is perhaps TRBD1 (6 bases). The ends were cut back, 4 bases at V and 7 bases at J, with 14 bases in the middle. Germline-derived CDR1 and CDR2 are MGHDK and SYGVNS. The CDR3 is 13 residues long. The CDR3 DNA follows: TGTGCCAGCAGTGGACAGACAGGTTGGGAGCAGTACTTC. Translated: CASSGQTGWEQYF.

This clonotype was counted at least ten times. The CDR3 nucleotides are TGTGCCATCAGTCGACAGGGGCAGGACGAGCAGTACTTC. Its protein is CAISRQGQDEQYF. V usage is TRBV10-3 and J usage is TRBJ2-7; TRBD1 matches 8 bases. V dropped 5 bases and J dropped 5; count of bases not matched to a gene: 5. Germline V gene sequence: CDR1 ENHRY, CDR2 SYGVKD. The CDR3 spans 13 residues.

V is TRBV7-2 and J is TRBJ1-5; 8 bases align to TRBD1. The CDR3 extends over 12 amino acids. Per the germline V gene, CDR1 is SGHTA and CDR2 is FQGNSA. V gave up 5 bases and J gave up 16 bases; unmatched junction bases: 10. The CDR3 region is CASSQRQGREHF. In DNA, the CDR3 is TGTGCCAGCAGCCAAAGACAGGGGCGGGAACATTTT.

Many counts were recorded for this clonotype. This chain connects TRBV12-3 or TRBV12-4 to TRBJ2-2, with D uncertain. Trimming shortened V by 1 base and J by 6 bases, and 6 bases separated the two germline ends. The CDR3 has 13 residues. The CDR3 coding sequence is TGTGCCAGCAGTTTAGACGACGCCGGGGAGCTGTTTTTT. Amino acids: CASSLDDAGELFF.

The sample holds a few counts of this clonotype. CDR3 sequence reads: CASSSDWGEQFF. The DNA for the CDR3 is TGCGCCAGCAGCTCGGACTGGGGGGAGCAGTTCTTC. The chain uses TRBV5-1 and TRBJ2-1; D is perhaps TRBD1 or TRBD2 (5 bases each). V was clipped by 3 bases and J by 10 bases, with 11 bases between them. There are 12 residues in the CDR3. Germline values: CDR1 SGHRS, CDR2 YFSETQ.

This clonotype was counted many times. The chain is built from TRBV28 and TRBJ1-5; D possibly corresponds to TRBD1 (6 bases). Looked up from germline, CDR1 is MDHEN and CDR2 is SYDVKM. Trimming stripped 4 bases from V and 5 bases from J, with 12 bases between. The CDR3 spans 14 residues. CDR3 sequence: CASSSRGFYQPQHF. For the CDR3, the DNA is TGTGCCAGCAGTTCTAGGGGGTTCTATCAGCCCCAGCATTTT.

This clonotype was seen repeatedly, ten times or more. The V and J genes are TRBV12-3 or TRBV12-4 and TRBJ1-2; D unclear. The CDR3 has 17 residues. V was pared by 5 bases and J by 8 bases, with 27 bases between. CDR3 loop: CASSPSPAGLTPKGYTF. Written as DNA, the CDR3 is TGTGCCAGCAGTCCTTCTCCCGCGGGCCTAACGCCGAAGGGCTACACCTTC.

At least ten counts were recorded for this clonotype. The chain uses TRBV29-1 and TRBJ2-7, with D perhaps matching TRBD2 (6 bases). V was pared by 5 bases and J by 3 bases, with 8 bases between. Germline lookup yields CDR1 SQVTM and CDR2 ANQGSEA. The CDR3 spans 11 residues. CDR3 protein: CSVPGDYEQYF. The CDR3 DNA sequence: TGCAGCGTTCCGGGGGACTACGAGCAGTACTTC.

This clonotype was recorded many times. The chain has TRBV9 and TRBJ2-2; D is perhaps TRBD2 (6 bases). CDR1 is SGDLS and CDR2 is YYNGEE in the germline V gene. Trimming left V 0 bases short and J 1 base short, with 7 bases between. The CDR3 runs to 15 residues. CDR3 nucleotides: TGTGCCAGCAGCGTAGTTAGCGGGAACACCGGGGAGCTGTTTTTT. Translating it yields CASSVVSGNTGELFF.

This clonotype was seen ten or more times. The rearrangement links TRBV9 to TRBJ2-7; perhaps TRBD2 as D (6 bases). V was pared by 7 bases and J by 3 bases, with 14 bases between. Per the germline V gene, CDR1 is SGDLS and CDR2 is YYNGEE. The CDR3 runs 13 residues. The DNA for the CDR3 is TGTGCCAGCTCGGGCACCGGGGGCTACGAGCAGTACTTC. Its translation: CASSGTGGYEQYF.

At least ten counts were recorded for this clonotype. The chain couples TRBV5-1 to TRBJ1-1, with 7 bases matching TRBD1. J was trimmed by 8 bases and V by 2 bases; bases with no gene match: 6. CDR1 SGHRS and CDR2 YFSETQ come from the germline V gene. CDR3 size: 13 residues. The CDR3 protein is CASSFWDSREAFF. The CDR3 nucleotides read TGCGCCAGCAGCTTTTGGGACAGCCGCGAAGCTTTCTTT.